Here is one TCR beta chain with its context. No antigen is known for it. Within the sample, other DNA sequences also encode this same CDR3. The test was conducted at deep level. Method: immunoSEQ multiplex PCR; TCRdb's copy keeps in-frame clones and lacks some. Of 550,000 to 600,000 clones detected, around 76% appear once; the ten largest clones hold approximately 12%. This sample is part of a study of shared clonotypes between healthy human individuals. Study observations and caveats: What limited the represented genetic and exposure-history diversity was the small number of donors.

The sequencing input was PBMCs. The origin of this receptor is a woman in her thirties or forties in good health. Some clones in this sample may be carry-over from other donors' samples.

CDR3 nucleotides: TGTGCCAGCAGTTCCGCGGCTGAAGCTTTCTTT. It is translated as CASSSAAEAFF. The chain is built from TRBV28 and TRBJ1-1, with no clear D. Between the trimmed V and J ends, which lost 4 bases and 6 bases, there was a span of 6 bases. Germline V CDR1 and CDR2: MDHEN, SYDVKM. CDR3 length: 11 residues.